The 27 T cell receptor beta chains listed next were all sequenced from one sample in a study of radiotherapy plus CTLA-4 blockade in lung cancer. Sequenced by immunoSEQ multiplex PCR; TCRdb stores in-frame clones only, minus some. The sample lists approximately 110,000 clones; around 84% were seen once. The source was peripheral blood, collected from a patient treated with radiotherapy plus ipilimumab. Receptors were obtained from a human donor with non-small cell lung cancer that progressed on radiotherapy plus ipilimumab. Some clones in this sample may be carry-over from other donors' samples.

The gene calls are TRBV7-2 and TRBJ2-2; D perhaps matches TRBD1 (5 bases). The ends were cut back, 1 base at V and 5 bases at J, with 11 bases in the middle. Germline CDR1 SGHTA, CDR2 FQGNSA. The CDR3 runs 15 residues. The CDR3 sequence is CASSLGLRGTGELFF. Here the CDR3 DNA reads TGTGCCAGCAGCTTAGGGCTAAGGGGAACCGGGGAGCTGTTTTTT.

This sequence joins TRBV9 and TRBJ1-6; D remains ambiguous. V dropped 0 bases and J dropped 1 base, with 5 bases sitting between them. Germline CDR1 reads SGDLS; CDR2 reads YYNGEE. This CDR3 contains 15 residues. CDR3 residues: CASSVGGSYNSPLHF. As DNA, the CDR3 is TGTGCCAGCAGCGTAGGTGGGTCCTATAATTCACCCCTCCACTTT.

DNA for the CDR3: TGTGCTAGTAAGTTGGGACAGGCGAACACCGGGGAGCTGTTTTTT. Encoded protein: CASKLGQANTGELFF. The chain employs TRBV12-5 and TRBJ2-2, with TRBD1 identical over 8 bases. Germline CDR1 reads LGHNT; CDR2 reads FRNRAP. This CDR3 contains 15 residues. The junction had 5 bases not matched to a gene; V was cut back by 8 bases and J by 0 bases.

V gene TRBV7-8 combines with J gene TRBJ1-2; D remains unclear. This CDR3 spans 13 amino acids. Germline V lookup: CDR1 SGHVS, CDR2 FQNEAQ. Deletions cut 2 bases from V and 1 base from J, with 5 bases between. The CDR3 DNA sequence: TGTGCCAGCAGCTTAAACATTAACTATGGCTACACCTTC. The encoded protein is CASSLNINYGYTF.

The gene calls are TRBV9 and TRBJ1-1; D unclear. Germline values: CDR1 SGDLS, CDR2 YYNGEE. Trimming removed 3 bases from V and 3 bases from J, with 12 bases in between. This CDR3 comprises 14 residues. The CDR3: CASSEGNSYTEAFF. DNA for the CDR3: TGTGCCAGCAGCGAGGGCAACTCCTACACTGAAGCTTTCTTT.

This chain connects TRBV15 to TRBJ1-2, with unresolved D. CDR1 LNHNV and CDR2 YYDKDF come from the germline V gene (reference sequence). Deletions cut 3 bases from V and 4 bases from J, with 15 bases between. This CDR3 has 15 amino acids. The CDR3 region is CATSRGTITSYGYTF. CDR3 DNA sequence: TGTGCCACCAGCAGGGGAACTATAACTTCCTATGGCTACACCTTC. The full variable domain, with the rest looked up from reference TRBV15 and TRBJ1-2, is DAMVIQNPRYQVTQFGKPVTLSCSQTLNHNVMYWYQQKSSQAPKLLFHYYDKDFNNEADTPDNFQSRRPNTSFCFLDIRSPGLGDTAMYLCATSRGTITSYGYTFGSGTRLTVV.

The count of this clone is one. The chain recombines TRBV4-3 with TRBJ2-7, with D unclear. CDR1 LGHNA and CDR2 YSLEER come from the germline V gene. CDR3 size: 16 residues. V was clipped by 0 bases and J by 4 bases, with 16 bases between them. Written as DNA, the CDR3 is TGCGCCAGCAGCCAAGATATTGGCAACGTCCTGTACGAGCAGTACTTC. It is translated as CASSQDIGNVLYEQYF.

The chain has TRBV6-1 and TRBJ1-1, with 7 bases matching TRBD1. This CDR3 contains 15 residues. After removal of 3 bases from V and 3 bases from J, the junction contained 7 bases not matched to a gene. Germline V gene sequence: CDR1 MNHNS, CDR2 SASEGT. CDR3 residues: CASSDVGQAYTEAFF. In DNA, the CDR3 is TGTGCCAGCAGTGATGTCGGACAGGCGTACACTGAAGCTTTCTTT.

V and J are TRBV28 and TRBJ1-5; D gene ambiguous. The ends were cut back, 3 bases at V and 0 bases at J, with 15 bases in the middle. The CDR3 totals 17 residues. Germline V gene data show CDR1 as MDHEN and CDR2 as SYDVKM. The CDR3 bases are TGTGCCAGCAGTTTCCCCTACCTGGAGGATAGCAATCAGCCCCAGCATTTT. Translated: CASSFPYLEDSNQPQHF.

This clone has only a few counts. The rearrangement uses TRBV30 and TRBJ2-7; 13 bases map to TRBD2. Germline V gene sequence: CDR1 GTSNPN, CDR2 SVGIG (reference sequence). V shed 4 bases and J 4 bases; nucleotides not matched to a gene: 13. There are 17 residues in the CDR3. The CDR3 is CAWKPGLAGAFVYEQYF. CDR3 bases: TGTGCCTGGAAACCTGGACTAGCGGGGGCCTTTGTATACGAGCAGTACTTC.

The V call is TRBV5-1, the J call TRBJ1-1; perhaps TRBD1 as D (6 bases). The CDR3 has 14 amino acids. The germline V gene encodes CDR1 SGHRS and CDR2 YFSETQ. V was cut by 4 bases and J by 6 bases, with 16 bases left in between. The CDR3 sequence is CASSGGQMWPEAFF. The CDR3 region has the DNA TGCGCCAGCAGCGGCGGACAGATGTGGCCTGAAGCTTTCTTT.

The CDR3 region is CASSVGGVTEAFF. The CDR3 nucleotides are TGTGCCAGCAGTGTGGGAGGGGTGACAGAAGCTTTCTTT. The rearrangement uses TRBV6-1 and TRBJ1-1; TRBD1 is a possible D gene (5 bases). CDR1 MNHNS and CDR2 SASEGT come from the germline V gene. Trimming took 4 bases from V and 8 from J, leaving 14 bases between them. This CDR3 is built from 13 residues.

The gene calls are TRBV2 and TRBJ2-3; TRBD2 aligns across 8 bases. V lost 3 bases and J lost 4; bases outside the gene matches: 6. Germline V gene sequence: CDR1 SNHLY, CDR2 FYNNEI. The CDR3 is 15 residues long. The CDR3 bases are TGTGCCAGCAGTGAGGTGGGACTAGGACCAGATACGCAGTATTTT. Encoded protein: CASSEVGLGPDTQYF.

The chain couples TRBV10-3 to TRBJ1-5; no clear D gene. The germline V and J ends were trimmed by 10 bases and 5 bases, with 15 bases remaining between them. Germline V CDR1 and CDR2: ENHRY, SYGVKD. The CDR3 runs to 13 residues. As DNA, the CDR3 is TGTGCCACCAAGGGCATTCAGTATCAGCCCCAGCATTTT. Protein: CATKGIQYQPQHF.

V usage is TRBV19 and J usage is TRBJ1-1; D may be TRBD1 (5 bases). The CDR3 runs to 16 residues. The V gene's germline CDR1 is LNHDA and CDR2 SQIVND (reference sequence). Trimming left V 4 bases short and J 0 bases short, with 15 bases between. The CDR3 is CASSTESTDLNTEAFF. CDR3 nucleotide sequence: TGTGCCAGTAGTACGGAGTCGACAGATCTGAACACTGAAGCTTTCTTT.

V gene TRBV6-5 combines with J gene TRBJ1-1; possibly TRBD1 for D (5 bases). The CDR3 totals 12 residues. The germline V gene encodes CDR1 MNHEY and CDR2 SVGAGI. Trimming shortened V by 6 bases and J by 6 bases, and 11 bases separated the two germline ends. In DNA, the CDR3 is TGTGCCAGCAGCCGCGGGGGAGCTGAAGCTTTCTTT. Amino acid sequence: CASSRGGAEAFF.

The rearrangement links TRBV5-1 to TRBJ2-7; possibly TRBD1 for D (6 bases). The CDR3 loop spans 15 amino acids. V shed 4 bases and J shed 3 bases, with 17 bases lying between them. Germline CDR1 reads SGHRS; CDR2 reads YFSETQ. The CDR3 reads CASSTGTSRYYEQYF. The CDR3 nucleotides are TGCGCCAGCAGCACAGGGACATCCCGCTACTACGAGCAGTACTTC. The complete variable domain, with remaining parts taken from reference TRBV5-1 and TRBJ2-7, reads KAGVTQTPRYLIKTRGQQVTLSCSPISGHRSVSWYQQTPGQGLQFLFEYFSETQRNKGNFPGRFSGRQFSNSRSEMNVSTLELGDSALYLCASSTGTSRYYEQYFGPGTRLTVT.

This clone has a handful of counts. This chain connects TRBV10-3 to TRBJ1-6, with 7 bases fitting TRBD1. CDR1 ENHRY and CDR2 SYGVKD come from the germline V gene. The CDR3 is 15 residues long. V lost 2 bases and J lost 8; bases outside the gene matches: 6. CDR3: CAISEKGATYSPLHF. DNA of the CDR3: TGTGCCATCAGTGAGAAGGGGGCCACATATTCACCCCTCCACTTT.

This clone showed up just once. CDR3 nucleotide sequence: TGTGCCAGTAGTATTGGTCTAGCGGGGTACAATGAGCAGTTCTTC. This encodes CASSIGLAGYNEQFF. The chain joins TRBV19 to TRBJ2-1; 9 bases are shared with TRBD2. Germline trimming cut 3 bases from V and 4 bases from J; bases unmatched to any gene: 4. CDR1 LNHDA and CDR2 SQIVND come from the germline V gene (reference sequence). This CDR3 is 15 amino acids long.

This chain connects TRBV5-4 to TRBJ2-5, with D perhaps matching TRBD1 (5 bases). The CDR3 contains 16 residues. Germline V CDR1 and CDR2: SGHNT, YYREEE (reference sequence). Trimming cost V 4 bases and J 5 bases, with 21 bases left between them. This CDR3 is CASSRDLGAVSETQYF. CDR3 nucleotide sequence: TGTGCCAGCAGCCGAGACCTTGGGGCAGTATCGGAGACCCAGTACTTC.

The chain couples TRBV5-1 to TRBJ1-4; unclear D gene. Looked up from germline, CDR1 is SGHRS and CDR2 is YFSETQ. V was cut by 4 bases and J by 4 bases, with 14 bases left in between. The CDR3 runs 15 residues. CDR3 sequence (DNA): TGCGCCAGCAGCGAGCTGGCACCCCTTAATGAAAAACTGTTTTTT. Translating it yields CASSELAPLNEKLFF.

This clone has just one count. This rearrangement joins TRBV28 to TRBJ1-5, with no clear D. CDR1 MDHEN and CDR2 SYDVKM come from the germline V gene. V was cut by 3 bases and J by 7 bases, with 10 bases left in between. The CDR3 runs 13 residues. CDR3 amino acids: CASSFEQRQPQHF. The CDR3 region has the DNA TGTGCCAGCAGTTTTGAACAACGGCAGCCCCAGCATTTT.

This chain joins TRBV19 and TRBJ1-1; no definite D call. This CDR3 comprises 12 residues. Per the germline V gene, CDR1 is LNHDA and CDR2 is SQIVND (reference sequence). With 3 bases removed from V and 5 bases from J, the gap between germline ends came to 7 bases. In nucleotides, the CDR3 is TGTGCCAGTAGTATCCGTGGAACTGAAGCTTTCTTT. It yields the protein CASSIRGTEAFF.

The J gene is TRBJ2-1, the V gene TRBV6-1, with 8 bases identical to TRBD1. The CDR3 contains 16 residues. J gave up 5 bases and V 6 bases, and 12 bases lay outside the gene matches. Germline V gives CDR1 MNHNS, CDR2 SASEGT. The CDR3 protein is CASREHRDRRDNEQFF. The DNA of the CDR3 is TGTGCCAGCAGGGAACACCGGGACAGGAGAGACAATGAGCAGTTCTTC.

The CDR3 spells CASSVTGETEAFF. CDR3 bases: TGTGCCAGCAGCGTAACCGGGGAAACTGAAGCTTTCTTT. The genes are TRBV9 and TRBJ1-1; D unclear. CDR1 is SGDLS, CDR2 YYNGEE, per germline. This CDR3 spans 13 amino acids. Trimming cost V 1 base and J 5 bases, with 9 bases left between them.

As concerns this clone: This sample also contains other DNA sequences that code for the same CDR3. The chain joins TRBV29-1 to TRBJ2-3, with D possibly matching TRBD1 (5 bases). This CDR3 contains 14 residues. CDR1 is SQVTM, CDR2 ANQGSEA, per germline. Trimming cost V 4 bases and J 2 bases, with 13 bases left between them. CDR3: CSVGGGQTTDTQYF. The CDR3 DNA sequence: TGCAGCGTTGGGGGTGGACAAACCACAGATACGCAGTATTTT.

The V call is TRBV5-4, the J call TRBJ2-3, with 7 bases aligning to TRBD2. Germline assignment: CDR1 SGHNT and CDR2 YYREEE (reference sequence). Trimming removed 4 bases from V and 1 base from J; junction bases left unmatched: 3. This CDR3 region has 14 residues. CDR3 nucleotides: TGTGCCAGCAGCATTACTAGCGGCACAGATACGCAGTATTTT. Its protein is CASSITSGTDTQYF. Looking up the rest from reference TRBV5-4 and TRBJ2-3 gives the full variable domain: ETGVTQSPTHLIKTRGQQVTLRCSSQSGHNTVSWYQQALGQGPQFIFQYYREEENGRGNFPPRFSGLQFPNYSSELNVNALELDDSALYLCASSITSGTDTQYFGPGTRLTVL.